This T cell receptor (beta chain) was obtained from a study of T cells and Merkel cell carcinoma outcomes. Germline V gives CDR1 ENHRY, CDR2 SYGVKD. V shed 6 bases and J shed 2 bases, with 7 bases lying between them. CDR3 length: 12 amino acids. Libraries were prepared by immunoSEQ multiplex PCR; TCRdb keeps only in-frame clonotypes and omits some of them. The sample carries over a thousand clones, around 93% recorded once. The sequencing input was tumor tissue from Merkel cell carcinoma. The rearrangement links TRBV10-3 to TRBJ1-1; D gene uncertain. The receptor comes from a human donor with Merkel cell carcinoma. CDR3 residues: CAIRSGNTEAFF. CDR3 DNA sequence: TGTGCCATCAGGTCCGGCAACACTGAAGCTTTCTTT.